The T cell receptor beta chain under discussion was sequenced for a study of shared clonotypes between healthy human individuals. Study context: With ages of 18 to 49, the donors were a couple of women and three men.

Trimming took 1 base from V and 1 from J, leaving 5 bases between them. CDR1 and CDR2 (germline): SGHDT, YYEEEE. The CDR3 covers 13 residues. Turning to this clone: Its target is unknown. The sample contains more than one DNA sequence encoding this CDR3.

CD8 cells regarded as naive lacked CD45RO, were positively chosen for CCR7, and omitted terminally differentiated effector memory CD45RA+ cells. In the sorted-subset replicate PCRs, about 190 ng DNA, 25,000 to 30,000 T cell genomes, was used. Generated by immunoSEQ multiplex PCR, the TCRdb table keeps only in-frame clones and is missing some. The sample has about 2.2 million clones; 85% to 95% are singletons. Whole-study findings and limits: In general, naive subsets displayed greater estimated richness than memory subsets did.

The chain couples TRBV5-6 to TRBJ1-1; D uncertain. What was sequenced was naive CD8+ T cells from PBMCs. This receptor was identified in a man aged 18-30 years in good health. Some clones in this sample may be carry-over from other donors' samples. CDR3 residues: CASSLPENTEAFF. The CDR3 coding sequence is TGTGCCAGCAGCTTGCCGGAGAACACTGAAGCTTTCTTT.